The rows below give T cell receptor beta chains drawn from one sample of a study of shared clonotypes between healthy human individuals. Only in-frame clones appear in the TCRdb table, and some are missing; sequencing was by immunoSEQ multiplex PCR. The sample holds approximately 1,000,000 clones; 77% are singletons and the top ten take approximately 0.9%. The sequencing sample was made of memory CD4+ T cells from PBMCs. Receptor source: a man aged 18-30 years in good health. Some clones in this sample may be carry-over from other donors' samples. Each CDR3 is given with its conserved first and last residue. A D gene is named only where the DNA matches it firmly. Some rows have no size entry. The others give once, few or many, or a class for an expanded clone.

clone size	D gene	J gene	V gene	CDR3 protein	CDR3 DNA
few	NA	TRBJ2-2	TRBV7-9	CATRDRGATNTGELFF	TGTGCAACCCGGGATAGAGGGGCAACGAACACCGGGGAGCTGTTTTTT
NA	NA	TRBJ2-7	TRBV28	CASTLPGHNYVEQYF	TGTGCCAGCACCCTCCCGGGGCATAACTACGTAGAGCAGTACTTC
NA	NA	TRBJ2-1	TRBV7-3	CASSLSTGGVNEQFF	TGTGCCAGCAGCTTAAGTACAGGGGGGGTGAATGAGCAGTTCTTC
once	NA	TRBJ1-1	TRBV10-1	CASSGDLNTEAFF	TGCGCCAGCTCCGGGGATCTGAACACTGAAGCTTTCTTT
NA	NA	TRBJ2-2	TRBV11-2	CASSYSENTGELFF	TGTGCCAGCAGTTATAGCGAGAACACCGGGGAGCTGTTTTTT
NA	NA	TRBJ2-3	TRBV30	CAWILGDTQYF	TGTGCCTGGATACTTGGAGATACGCAGTATTTT
NA	NA	TRBJ2-4	TRBV27	CASSLRNIQYF	TGTGCCAGCAGTCTGAGAAACATTCAGTACTTC
NA	NA	TRBJ2-7	TRBV6-1	CASSYIGEQYF	TGTGCCAGCAGTTATATTGGTGAGCAGTACTTC
many	NA	TRBJ2-7	TRBV7-2	CASSLAAASYEQYF	TGTGCCAGCAGCTTAGCAGCGGCAAGTTACGAGCAGTACTTC
few	NA	TRBJ2-1	TRBV9	CASSVDKWPDNEQFF	TGTGCCAGCAGCGTAGATAAGTGGCCCGACAATGAGCAGTTCTTC
once	NA	TRBJ2-2	TRBV7-6	CAAPDSNTGELFF	TGTGCCGCCCCAGACTCGAACACCGGGGAGCTGTTTTTT
NA	NA	TRBJ2-6	TRBV2	CASDLDSGANVLTF	TGTGCCAGCGATTTAGACTCTGGGGCCAACGTCCTGACTTTC
NA	NA	TRBJ1-5	TRBV7-2	CASSLSPGQPQHF	TGTGCCAGCAGCTTATCCCCGGGTCAGCCCCAGCATTTT